The 21 T cell receptor beta chains below come from one sample, sequenced in a study of T cell clonality in common variable immunodeficiency. Study-level findings and limits: Fewer deletions and N-nucleotide insertions were reportedly seen in common variable immunodeficiency TCR beta sequences.

These TCRs are of unknown antigen specificity. Libraries were prepared by immunoSEQ multiplex PCR; TCRdb keeps only in-frame clonotypes and omits some of them. The table lists around 3,700 clones, with no singletons. Material: peripheral blood mononuclear cells. These TCRs come from a human donor with common variable immunodeficiency.

This clone has only a few counts. The CDR3 is cut off 3 residues early in the read; its end comes from the germline J gene. The chain is built from TRBV29-1 and TRBJ1-5; 9 bases align to TRBD1. Germline V lookup: CDR1 SQVTM, CDR2 ANQGSEA. The J segment lost 9 bases and the V segment lost 6 bases, leaving 9 bases of the junction unmatched. The CDR3 contains 13 residues. The CDR3 DNA, read in part, is TGCAGCGTGGCAGACAGGGGGAATGGGCCC. It translates to CSVADRGNGP. The full CDR3 sequence reads CSVADRGNGPQHF.

This clone occurred a few times. The CDR3 end is not reached by the read, which stops 3 residues before it; the germline J gene fills it in. The rearrangement joins TRBV30 to TRBJ2-7, with TRBD1 identical over 7 bases. Unmatched junction bases numbered 4, after V lost 5 bases and J lost 6 bases. The germline V gene encodes CDR1 GTSNPN and CDR2 SVGIG (reference sequence). There are 11 residues in the CDR3. The sequenced CDR3 bases are TGTGCCTGGGCTACAGGGGCCGAG. Its protein is CAWATGAE. The full CDR3 protein is CAWATGAEQYF.

This CDR3 is CASRLRQGPGELFF. The sequenced CDR3 bases are TGTGCCAGTAGACTCAGACAGGGGCCCGGGGAG. This chain uses TRBV19 with TRBJ2-2; TRBD1 agrees at 8 bases. The read comes to an end 3 residues before the CDR3 does, leaving the germline J gene to fill in the end. In germline, CDR1 is LNHDA, CDR2 SQIVND (reference sequence). V gave up 6 bases and J gave up 6 bases; unmatched junction bases: 6. The CDR3 has 14 amino acids.

This clone showed up just a few times. The CDR3 end lies 3 residues beyond the end of the read and is filled in from the germline J gene. The chain uses TRBV29-1 and TRBJ2-1; D might be TRBD1 (6 bases). The CDR3 spans 14 residues. V dropped 7 bases and J dropped 0 bases, with 13 bases sitting between them. CDR1 is SQVTM and CDR2 is ANQGSEA in the germline V gene. The CDR3 bases that were read are TGCAGCGCCGTTCGGACAGACTCCTACAATGAG. Amino acids: CSAVRTDSYNE. The CDR3 as a whole reads CSAVRTDSYNEQFF.

As to this clone: Read coverage stops 3 residues before the CDR3 terminus; the germline J gene supplies the remainder. This chain connects TRBV5-1 to TRBJ2-5; 10 nucleotides align to TRBD2. V dropped 2 bases and J dropped 2; count of bases not matched to a gene: 0. The CDR3 consists of 14 residues. In germline, CDR1 is SGHRS, CDR2 YFSETQ. CDR3 region: CASSLAGGQETQYF. Incomplete CDR3 DNA: TGCGCCAGCAGCTTAGCGGGGGGGCAAGAGACC.

This clone has a count of ten or more. The observed sequence ends 3 residues before the CDR3 terminus, with the missing tail filled in from the germline J gene. V and J are TRBV7-6 and TRBJ1-6; 10 bases fit TRBD1. Trimming at V came to 1 base and at J to 12 bases, leaving 6 bases not matched to a gene. This CDR3 comprises 15 residues. Germline CDR1 SGHVS, CDR2 FNYEAQ. Incomplete CDR3 DNA: TGTGCCAGCAGCTTAGGTGGACAGGGGGTAGGACCC. This gives the protein CASSLGGQGVGP. The entire CDR3 protein is CASSLGGQGVGPLHF.

The sample holds a few counts of this clone. The CDR3 end lies 3 residues beyond the end of the read and is filled in from the germline J gene. The chain has TRBV19 and TRBJ2-1; 7 positions match TRBD2. The CDR3 is 12 amino acids. Germline lookup yields CDR1 LNHDA and CDR2 SQIVND (reference sequence). V was clipped by 6 bases and J by 6 bases; unmatched bases: 2. CDR3 DNA, as far as it was read: TGTGCCAGTAGCGGGGGGTTCAATGAG. Its protein is CASSGGFNE. The whole CDR3 sequence is CASSGGFNEQFF.

This clone has a handful of counts. Read sequence stops 3 residues before the CDR3 end, and the germline J gene provides the missing end. The chain uses TRBV2 and TRBJ2-5; D is possibly TRBD2 (5 bases). V lost 8 bases and J 5 bases, leaving 12 bases between the germline ends. The CDR3 has 12 residues. In germline, CDR1 is SNHLY, CDR2 FYNNEI. CDR3 amino acids: CASDLTGETQYF. The sequenced part of the CDR3 DNA is TGTGCCAGCGATCTCACGGGGGAGACC.

There are a few counts of this clone. The part of the CDR3 DNA that was read is TGTGCCAGCAGCCCCTTGGTCCGGGGGACTGGCGACTACAATGAG. Protein: CASSPLVRGTGDYNE. The entire CDR3 protein reads CASSPLVRGTGDYNEQFF. The chain has TRBV7-3 and TRBJ2-1, with D possibly matching TRBD2 (6 bases). The CDR3 end lies 3 residues beyond the end of the read and is filled in from the germline J gene. The CDR3 has 18 residues. V was pared by 5 bases and J by 3 bases, with 23 bases between. Germline CDR1 and CDR2: SGHTA and FQGTGA. The whole variable domain, remainder taken from reference TRBV7-3 and TRBJ2-1, is GAGVSQTPSNKVTEKGKYVELRCDPISGHTALYWYRQSLGQGPEFLIYFQGTGAADDSGLPNDRFFAVRPEGSVSTLKIQRTERGDSAVYLCASSPLVRGTGDYNEQFFGPGTRLTVL.

This clone was detected many times. The read ends 3 residues early relative to the CDR3; the germline J gene fills the gap. This rearrangement joins TRBV18 to TRBJ1-1; 9 nucleotides match TRBD1. The V segment lost 4 bases and the J segment 5 bases; nucleotides outside the gene matches: 11. The germline V gene has CDR1 KGHSH and CDR2 LQKENI. The CDR3 loop spans 16 amino acids. CDR3 region: CASSQSTGGGLTEAFF. CDR3 bases read: TGTGCCAGCTCACAATCTACAGGGGGCGGTCTGACTGAA.

This clone was detected ten times or more. The read falls 3 residues short of the CDR3 end, and the missing part is taken from the germline J gene. The chain carries TRBV20-1 and TRBJ2-1; TRBD1 aligns across 10 bases. V was clipped by 5 bases and J by 6 bases; unmatched bases: 4. Germline-derived CDR1 and CDR2 are DFQATT and SNEGSKA (reference sequence). The CDR3 has 13 residues. CDR3 loop: CSAWGQGSNEQFF. The part of the CDR3 DNA that was read is TGCAGTGCTTGGGGACAGGGGAGCAATGAG.

Only a few counts were recorded for this clone. The read ends 3 residues before the CDR3 terminus; that terminus is restored from the germline J gene. The chain is built from TRBV7-2 and TRBJ1-1; a weak D match, TRBD1 (6 bases). Between the trimmed V and J ends, which lost 5 bases and 1 base, there was a span of 8 bases. This CDR3 has 13 residues. Germline CDR1 is SGHTA and CDR2 is FQGNSA. The part of the CDR3 DNA that was read is TGTGCCAGCAGCCCACAGGGGAACACTGAA. This translates into CASSPQGNTE. The CDR3 in full is CASSPQGNTEAFF.

A word on this clone: The CDR3 is cut off 3 residues early in the read; its end comes from the germline J gene. This rearrangement joins TRBV7-3 to TRBJ2-3; D is unresolved. The CDR3 totals 15 residues. V shed 1 base and J shed 0 bases, with 8 bases lying between them. CDR1 SGHTA and CDR2 FQGTGA come from the germline V gene. The sequenced part of the CDR3 DNA is TGTGCCAGCAGCTTAAGTCTCTCTAGCACAGATACG. Its translation is CASSLSLSSTDT. The CDR3, in full, reads CASSLSLSSTDTQYF. Using reference TRBV7-3 and TRBJ2-3 for the parts outside the CDR3, the full variable domain is GAGVSQTPSNKVTEKGKYVELRCDPISGHTALYWYRQSLGQGPEFLIYFQGTGAADDSGLPNDRFFAVRPEGSVSTLKIQRTERGDSAVYLCASSLSLSSTDTQYFGPGTRLTVL.

This clone came up a few times. The read terminates 3 residues ahead of where the CDR3 ends, so the germline J gene completes it. V usage is TRBV19 and J usage is TRBJ1-5, with D tentatively TRBD1 (6 bases). V was pared by 3 bases and J by 0 bases, with 15 bases between. This CDR3 is 17 amino acids long. Germline CDR1 LNHDA, CDR2 SQIVND (reference sequence). CDR3 bases read: TGTGCCAGTAGTATGGTGGGGGCCAAGTATAGCAATCAGCCC. Amino acid sequence: CASSMVGAKYSNQP. The entire CDR3 protein is CASSMVGAKYSNQPQHF.

In its sample, this clone was seen a few times. Sequencing ends 3 residues short of the CDR3 end; the germline J gene provides the rest. This chain connects TRBV6-1 to TRBJ2-1; TRBD2 matches 9 bases. The germline CDR1 and CDR2 sequences are MNHNS and SASEGT. The V and J ends lost 0 bases and 5 bases, in that order; junction bases with no gene match: 2. The CDR3 sequence is 15 residues long. The part of the CDR3 DNA that was read is TGTGCCAGCAGTGAAGCGCGGGGGGGCCACAATGAG. This sequence encodes CASSEARGGHNE. The whole CDR3 region reads CASSEARGGHNEQFF.

This clone appeared a few times. The CDR3 end is not reached by the read, which stops 3 residues before it; the germline J gene fills it in. The chain links TRBV13 to TRBJ2-7, with TRBD2 matching over 9 bases. The CDR3 covers 15 residues. The germline V gene has CDR1 PRHDT and CDR2 FYEKMQ (reference sequence). Trimming took 5 bases from V and 5 from J; bases not matched to a gene: 10. CDR3 sequence: CASSEAGGRGDEQYF. Partial CDR3 DNA: TGTGCCAGCAGCGAAGCGGGGGGTAGGGGGGACGAG.

Note on this clone: The read gets to within 3 residues of the CDR3 end, and the germline J gene fills in the rest. V usage is TRBV2 and J usage is TRBJ2-7; D uncertain. Trimming stripped 8 bases from V and 0 bases from J, with 11 bases between. The CDR3 loop spans 13 amino acids. CDR1 is SNHLY and CDR2 is FYNNEI in the germline V gene. Incomplete CDR3 DNA: TGTGCCAGCTTGGGTTCGGGCTCCTACGAG. Amino acids: CASLGSGSYE. The complete CDR3 reads CASLGSGSYEQYF.

This clone was picked up many times. An end of the junction differs from the germline gene, which may be a read error. The read ends 3 residues before the CDR3 terminus; that terminus is restored from the germline J gene. This sequence joins TRBV7-7 and TRBJ2-2, with 9 positions matching TRBD1. Germline loops: CDR1 SSHAT, CDR2 FNYEAQ (reference sequence). This CDR3 comprises 18 residues. The CDR3 loop reads CASSSHIGTGTNTGELFF. Partial CDR3 DNA: TGTGCTAGCAGCTCACATATTGGGACAGGGACGAACACCGGGGAG. The variable domain in full, completed from reference TRBV7-7 and TRBJ2-2, reads GAGVSQSPRYKVTKRGQDVTLRCDPISSHATLYWYQQALGQGPEFLTYFNYEAQPDKSGLPSDRFSAERPEGSISTLTIQRTEQRDSAMYRCASSSHIGTGTNTGELFFGEGSRLTVL.

As for this clone: Read sequence stops 3 residues before the CDR3 end, and the germline J gene provides the missing end. The chain carries TRBV7-2 and TRBJ2-1; tentatively, D is TRBD1 (8 bases). The CDR3 consists of 16 residues. The V end lost 0 bases, the J end lost 6 bases, and 15 bases lay between the germline ends. Germline CDR1 SGHTA, CDR2 FQGNSA. The CDR3 DNA, read in part, is TGTGCCAGCAGCTTAGCGGGGGGGACAGGACTCAATGAG. Protein product: CASSLAGGTGLNE. The full CDR3 protein is CASSLAGGTGLNEQFF.

This clone was recorded a few times. Coverage ceases 3 residues before the CDR3 finishes, and the germline J gene fills in the end. The J gene is TRBJ1-1, the V gene TRBV30, with D uncertain. V was clipped by 3 bases and J by 3 bases, with 11 bases between them. CDR1 GTSNPN and CDR2 SVGIG come from the germline V gene (reference sequence). The CDR3 consists of 13 residues. CDR3 sequence: CAWSDQEYTEAFF. The sequenced CDR3 bases are TGTGCCTGGAGCGATCAGGAGTACACTGAA.

This clone was seen a few times. One end of the junction fails to match germline, which may point to a read error. The CDR3 end lies 3 residues beyond the end of the read and is filled in from the germline J gene. The chain couples TRBV7-7 to TRBJ2-7; TRBD2 aligns across 10 bases. Germline values: CDR1 SSHAT, CDR2 FNYEAQ (reference sequence). The CDR3 contains 13 residues. The part of the CDR3 DNA that was read is TGTGCTAGCAGCTTAGCTAGCGGGGGCGAG. Its protein product is CASSLASGGE. The CDR3 reads in full as CASSLASGGEQYF.